The rows below give T cell receptor beta chains drawn from one sample of a study of CD8 T cells in ankylosing spondylitis. TCRdb processed the 5' RACE reads anew with MiXCR; each CDR3 protein has one entry. The table lists roughly 450,000 distinct CDR3 sequences, 26% of them singletons, with approximately 1% in the top ten. The material sequenced was blood, either unsorted or a sorted T cell fraction (not recorded which). The origin of the receptors is a male donor with ankylosing spondylitis. Both conserved end residues are part of each CDR3. The order of the fields is clone size, V gene, J gene, D gene, CDR3 protein, CDR3 DNA. The D gene is left open where the match is weak. Clone sizes are given selectively: once, few, many, or a class where the clone is expanded.

>few|TRBV12-3/TRBV12-4|TRBJ1-5|.
CASSLTEGDNQPQHF
TGTGCCAGCAGCCTGACAGAAGGGGATAATCAGCCCCAGCATTTT
>.|TRBV30|TRBJ2-1|TRBD2
CAWRTSGSDEQFF
TGTGCCTGGAGAACTAGCGGGAGTGATGAGCAGTTCTTC
>.|TRBV20-1|TRBJ2-1|TRBD2
CSAEGLGEYNEQFF
TGCAGTGCTGAAGGACTAGGAGAATACAATGAGCAGTTCTTC
>few|TRBV29-1|TRBJ2-1|.
CSVEGQIPYNEQFF
TGCAGCGTTGAGGGGCAGATTCCTTACAATGAGCAGTTCTTC
>.|TRBV12-3/TRBV12-4|TRBJ1-6|.
CASSSVRGNSPLHF
TGTGCCAGCAGTAGCGTAAGGGGTAATTCACCCCTCCACTTT
>.|TRBV12-3/TRBV12-4|TRBJ1-1|.
CASRPTWGISMDTEAFF
TGTGCCAGCAGGCCCACCTGGGGGATCTCTATGGACACTGAAGCTTTCTTT
>.|TRBV30|TRBJ2-3|TRBD2
CAWSVQTSARTDTQYF
TGTGCCTGGAGTGTACAGACTAGCGCACGCACAGATACGCAGTATTTT
>.|TRBV5-1|TRBJ2-2|.
CASSLGGEGGELFF
TGCGCCAGCAGCTTAGGTGGAGAAGGCGGGGAGCTGTTTTTT
>few|TRBV25-1|TRBJ1-2|TRBD1
CASSEFTGQGLGGYTF
TGTGCCAGCAGTGAATTTACGGGACAGGGCTTAGGAGGCTACACCTTC
>few|TRBV11-2|TRBJ2-1|.
CASSFLLRDNEQFF
TGTGCCAGCAGCTTTCTTCTGAGGGACAATGAGCAGTTCTTC
>.|TRBV6-5|TRBJ2-1|TRBD1
CASSYRDRVTEQFF
TGTGCCAGCAGTTACCGGGACAGGGTGACTGAGCAGTTCTTC
>few|TRBV6-5|TRBJ2-1|TRBD2
CASSYSSSSGYNEQFF
TGTGCCAGCAGTTACTCGTCGTCTAGCGGGTACAATGAGCAGTTCTTC
>many|TRBV12-3/TRBV12-4|TRBJ2-1|TRBD1
CASQTGAGNEQFF
TGTGCCAGCCAGACAGGGGCGGGGAATGAGCAGTTCTTC
>few|TRBV7-9|TRBJ2-7|.
CASSPLYHEQYF
TGTGCCAGCAGTCCCCTGTATCACGAGCAGTACTTC
>.|TRBV29-1|TRBJ2-1|.
CSAGRSPRGKDNNEQFF
TGCAGCGCTGGGAGAAGTCCGCGCGGGAAAGACAACAATGAGCAGTTCTTC
>.|TRBV24-1|TRBJ2-1|TRBD2
CATSGLAGVSYNEQFF
TGTGCCACCAGTGGTCTAGCGGGAGTGTCCTACAATGAGCAGTTCTTC
>.|TRBV2|TRBJ1-4|.
CASSEEPNGREKLFF
TGTGCCAGCAGTGAAGAGCCGAACGGACGAGAAAAACTGTTTTTT
>few|TRBV12-3/TRBV12-4|TRBJ2-4|TRBD2
CASNVAGGQNLQYF
TGTGCCAGCAATGTAGCGGGAGGACAAAACCTTCAGTACTTC
>.|TRBV27|TRBJ2-1|TRBD2
CASSFGPSGRAHEQFF
TGTGCCAGCAGTTTCGGTCCTAGCGGGAGGGCCCATGAGCAGTTCTTC
>few|TRBV20-1|TRBJ1-1|TRBD1
CSARNPGQGNTEAFF
TGCAGTGCCCGCAACCCGGGACAGGGGAACACTGAAGCTTTCTTT
>few|TRBV7-9|TRBJ1-1|.
CASSLDAGRPSLAFF
TGTGCCAGCAGCTTAGACGCGGGGCGGCCATCTCTAGCTTTCTTT
>few|TRBV11-2|TRBJ2-1|.
CASSLGSGPLSYNEQFF
TGTGCCAGCAGCTTAGGGTCGGGACCCCTATCCTACAATGAGCAGTTCTTC
>.|TRBV5-1|TRBJ2-4|.
CASSLAGGEGIQYF
TGCGCCAGCAGCTTGGCTGGGGGCGAGGGCATTCAGTACTTC
>few|TRBV5-1|TRBJ2-7|TRBD2
CASSWGTSGMTYEQYF
TGCGCCAGCAGCTGGGGGACTAGCGGGATGACCTACGAGCAGTACTTC
>.|TRBV6-2/TRBV6-3|TRBJ2-4|.
CASSTGLDLAKNIQYF
TGTGCCAGCAGCACCGGACTCGATTTAGCCAAAAACATTCAGTACTTC
>many|TRBV7-9|TRBJ1-1|.
CASTRNTEAFF
TGTGCCAGCACACGGAACACTGAAGCTTTCTTT
>few|TRBV20-1|TRBJ2-1|TRBD2
CSARVLLAGVSYNEQFF
TGCAGTGCTAGAGTATTACTAGCGGGAGTCTCCTACAATGAGCAGTTCTTC
>many|TRBV5-1|TRBJ2-4|TRBD1
CASSFDRGKNIQYF
TGTGCCAGCAGCTTTGACAGGGGTAAAAACATTCAGTACTTC
>few|TRBV12-3/TRBV12-4|TRBJ1-6|TRBD1
CASSSGTESPLHF
TGTGCCAGCAGTTCCGGGACAGAGTCACCCCTCCACTTT
>.|TRBV29-1|TRBJ2-2|TRBD2
CSVVTSGRGIGELFF
TGCAGCGTGGTTACTAGCGGGAGAGGGATCGGGGAGCTGTTTTTT
>few|TRBV28|TRBJ2-1|.
CASRVDRLSYNEQFF
TGTGCCAGCAGGGTCGACAGACTCTCCTACAATGAGCAGTTCTTC
>few|TRBV5-5|TRBJ2-2|TRBD2
CASSLRTSGPRAGELFF
TGTGCCAGCAGCCTGAGGACTAGCGGCCCCCGGGCCGGGGAGCTGTTTTTT
>.|TRBV6-1|TRBJ2-3|.
CASRVGVSTDTQYF
TGTGCCAGCAGGGTCGGGGTTAGCACAGATACGCAGTATTTT
>.|TRBV7-6|TRBJ2-3|.
CASSSGVVTDTQYF
TGTGCCAGCAGTTCTGGGGTGGTCACAGATACGCAGTATTTT
>.|TRBV3-1|TRBJ1-2|.
CASSRGPNGDGYTF
TGTGCCAGCAGCCGGGGACCCAACGGAGATGGCTACACCTTC
>.|TRBV27|TRBJ2-3|.
CASSLGIWYTQYF
TGTGCCAGCAGTTTAGGAATATGGTATACGCAGTATTTT
>few|TRBV5-5|TRBJ1-4|.
CASTSGGTNEKLFF
TGTGCCAGCACTTCGGGAGGGACTAATGAAAAACTGTTTTTT
>.|TRBV24-1|TRBJ1-4|TRBD1
CATSDHDRGSEKLFF
TGTGCCACCAGTGACCATGACAGGGGATCCGAAAAACTGTTTTTT
>.|TRBV7-2|TRBJ1-1|.
CASSYYRVTEAFF
TGTGCCAGCAGCTACTACAGGGTCACTGAAGCTTTCTTT
>.|TRBV5-5|TRBJ2-1|TRBD2
CASSFLAGPSSYNEQFF
TGTGCCAGCAGCTTCCTAGCGGGACCGTCCTCCTACAATGAGCAGTTCTTC
>.|TRBV15|TRBJ2-1|TRBD2
CATSSGMTSGSVEIEQFF
TGTGCCACCAGCAGTGGCATGACTAGCGGGAGTGTGGAGATTGAGCAGTTCTTC
>many|TRBV3-1|TRBJ2-3|.
CASSQTTDTQYF
TGTGCCAGCAGTCAGACCACAGATACGCAGTATTTT